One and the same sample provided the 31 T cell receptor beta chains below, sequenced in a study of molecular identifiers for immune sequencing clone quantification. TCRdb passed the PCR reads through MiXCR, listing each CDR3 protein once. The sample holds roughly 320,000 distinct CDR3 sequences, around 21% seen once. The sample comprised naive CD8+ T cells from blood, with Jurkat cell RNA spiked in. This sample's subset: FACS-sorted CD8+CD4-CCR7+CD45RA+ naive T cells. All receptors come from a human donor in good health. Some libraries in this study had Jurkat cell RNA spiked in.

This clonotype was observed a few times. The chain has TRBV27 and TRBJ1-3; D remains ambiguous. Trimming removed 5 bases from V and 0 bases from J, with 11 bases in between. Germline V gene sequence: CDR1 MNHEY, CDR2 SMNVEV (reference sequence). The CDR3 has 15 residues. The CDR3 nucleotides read TGTGCCAGCAGTATGGACGGGAACTCTGGAAACACCATATATTTT. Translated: CASSMDGNSGNTIYF.

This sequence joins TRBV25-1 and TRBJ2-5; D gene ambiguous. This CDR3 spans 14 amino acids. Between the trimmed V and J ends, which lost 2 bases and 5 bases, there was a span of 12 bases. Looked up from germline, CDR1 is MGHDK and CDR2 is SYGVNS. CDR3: CASSEVGVGETQYF. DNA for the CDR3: TGTGCCAGCAGTGAAGTAGGCGTGGGGGAGACCCAGTACTTC. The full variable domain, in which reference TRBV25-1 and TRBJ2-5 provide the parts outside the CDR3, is EADIYQTPRYLVIGTGKKITLECSQTMGHDKMYWYQQDPGMELHLIHYSYGVNSTEKGDLSSESTVSRIRTEHFPLTLESARPSHTSQYLCASSEVGVGETQYFGPGTRLLVL.

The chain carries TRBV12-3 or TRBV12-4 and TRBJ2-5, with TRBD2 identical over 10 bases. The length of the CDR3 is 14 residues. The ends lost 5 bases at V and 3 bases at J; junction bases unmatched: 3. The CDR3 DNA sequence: TGTGCCAGCAGTCCCGGGACTAGCGAAGAGACCCAGTACTTC. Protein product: CASSPGTSEETQYF.

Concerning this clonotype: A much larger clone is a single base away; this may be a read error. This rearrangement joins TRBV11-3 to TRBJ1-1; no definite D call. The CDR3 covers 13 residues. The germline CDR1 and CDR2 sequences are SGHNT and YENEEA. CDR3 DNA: TGTGCCAGCAGCCTTTGGACGGGGAATGAAGCTTCCTTT. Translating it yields CASSLWTGNEASF.

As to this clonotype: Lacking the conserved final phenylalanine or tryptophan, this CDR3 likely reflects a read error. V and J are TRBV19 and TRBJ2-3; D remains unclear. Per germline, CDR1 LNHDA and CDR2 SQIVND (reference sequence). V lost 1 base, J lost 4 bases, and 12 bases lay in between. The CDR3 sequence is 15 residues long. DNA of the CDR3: TGTGCCAGTAGTATAGGGGTAGGTCAACCAGATACGCAGTATCTT. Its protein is CASSIGVGQPDTQYL.

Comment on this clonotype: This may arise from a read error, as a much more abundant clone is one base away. The CDR3 is CASSPIAGAPTDTQYF. The CDR3, as DNA: TGTGCCAGCAGTCCGATAGCGGGGGCCCCGACAGATACGCAGTATTTT. V gene TRBV27 combines with J gene TRBJ2-3; 9 nucleotides match TRBD2. There are 16 residues in the CDR3. With V trimmed by 5 bases and J by 3 bases, 9 bases remained unmatched. CDR1 is MNHEY, CDR2 SMNVEV, per germline (reference sequence).

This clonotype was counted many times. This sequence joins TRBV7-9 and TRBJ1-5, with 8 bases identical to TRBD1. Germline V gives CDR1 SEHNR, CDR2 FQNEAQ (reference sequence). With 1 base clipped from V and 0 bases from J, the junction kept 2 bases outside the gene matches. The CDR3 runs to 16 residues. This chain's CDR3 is CASSLGGTGSNQPQHF. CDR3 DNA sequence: TGTGCCAGCAGCTTAGGCGGGACAGGTAGCAATCAGCCCCAGCATTTT.

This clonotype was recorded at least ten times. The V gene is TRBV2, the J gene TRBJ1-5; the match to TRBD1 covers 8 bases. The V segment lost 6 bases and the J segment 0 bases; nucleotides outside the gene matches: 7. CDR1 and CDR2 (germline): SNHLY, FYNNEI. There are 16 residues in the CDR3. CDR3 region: CASRGWTGTSNQPQHF. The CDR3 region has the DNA TGTGCCAGCAGAGGTTGGACAGGGACTAGCAATCAGCCCCAGCATTTT.

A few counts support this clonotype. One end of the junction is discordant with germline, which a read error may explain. This chain's CDR3 is CSAEGFGEKLFF. CDR3 in DNA: TGCAGCGCTGAAGGATTCGGTGAAAAACTGTTTTTT. This chain uses TRBV29-1 with TRBJ1-4; D remains unclear. This CDR3 is 12 amino acids long. Germline V gives CDR1 SQVTM, CDR2 ANQGSEA.

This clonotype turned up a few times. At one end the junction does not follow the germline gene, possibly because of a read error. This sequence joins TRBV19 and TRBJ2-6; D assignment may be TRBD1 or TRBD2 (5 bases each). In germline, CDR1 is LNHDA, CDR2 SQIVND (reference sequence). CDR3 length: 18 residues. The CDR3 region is CVSSFQSGRTPGANVLTF. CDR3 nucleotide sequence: TGTGTCAGTAGTTTCCAGTCAGGGAGAACCCCTGGGGCCAACGTCCTGACTTTC.

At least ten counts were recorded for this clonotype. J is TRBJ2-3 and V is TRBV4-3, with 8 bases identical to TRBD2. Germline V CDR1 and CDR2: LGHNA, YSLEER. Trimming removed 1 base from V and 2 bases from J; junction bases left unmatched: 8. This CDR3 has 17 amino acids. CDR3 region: CASSQGAREAPTDTQYF. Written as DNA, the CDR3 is TGCGCCAGCAGCCAAGGGGCGCGGGAGGCCCCCACAGATACGCAGTATTTT.

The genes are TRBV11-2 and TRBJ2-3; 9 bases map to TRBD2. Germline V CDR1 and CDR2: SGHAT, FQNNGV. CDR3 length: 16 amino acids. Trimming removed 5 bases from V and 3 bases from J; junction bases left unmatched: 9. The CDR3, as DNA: TGTGCCAGCAGCCCCCCCCGGGCGGGAGGGACAGATACGCAGTATTTT. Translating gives CASSPPRAGGTDTQYF. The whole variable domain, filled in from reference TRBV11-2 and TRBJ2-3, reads EAGVAQSPRYKIIEKRQSVAFWCNPISGHATLYWYQQILGQGPKLLIQFQNNGVVDDSQLPKDRFSAERLKGVDSTLKIQPAKLEDSAVYLCASSPPRAGGTDTQYFGPGTRLTVL.

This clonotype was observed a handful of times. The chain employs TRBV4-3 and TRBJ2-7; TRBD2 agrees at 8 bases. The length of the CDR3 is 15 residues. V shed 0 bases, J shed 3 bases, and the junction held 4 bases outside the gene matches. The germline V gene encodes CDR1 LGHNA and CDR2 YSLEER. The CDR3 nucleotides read TGCGCCAGCAGCCAAGATCGGGGGGGTCTCTACGAGCAGTACTTC. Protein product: CASSQDRGGLYEQYF.

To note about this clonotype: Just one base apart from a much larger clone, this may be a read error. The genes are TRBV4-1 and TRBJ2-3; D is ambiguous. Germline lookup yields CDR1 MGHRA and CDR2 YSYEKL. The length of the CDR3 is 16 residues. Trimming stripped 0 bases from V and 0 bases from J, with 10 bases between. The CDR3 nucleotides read TGCGCCAGCAGCCAAGAGCCCGTTAGAAGCACAGATACGCAGTATTTT. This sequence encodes CASSQEPVRSTDTQYF.

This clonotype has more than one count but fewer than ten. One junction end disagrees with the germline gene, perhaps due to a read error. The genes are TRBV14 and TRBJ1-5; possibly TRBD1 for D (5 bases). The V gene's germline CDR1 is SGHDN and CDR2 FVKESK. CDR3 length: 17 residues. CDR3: CASSQECRQGVYQPQHF. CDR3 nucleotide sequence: TGTGCCAGCAGTCAAGAGTGCCGGCAGGGCGTATATCAGCCCCAGCATTTT.

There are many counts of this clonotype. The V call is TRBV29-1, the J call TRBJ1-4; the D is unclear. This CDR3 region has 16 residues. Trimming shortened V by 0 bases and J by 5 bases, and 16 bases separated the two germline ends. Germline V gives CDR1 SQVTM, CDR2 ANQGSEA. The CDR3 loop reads CSVEEPLWQGNEKLFF. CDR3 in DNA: TGCAGCGTTGAAGAACCCCTTTGGCAAGGAAATGAAAAACTGTTTTTT.

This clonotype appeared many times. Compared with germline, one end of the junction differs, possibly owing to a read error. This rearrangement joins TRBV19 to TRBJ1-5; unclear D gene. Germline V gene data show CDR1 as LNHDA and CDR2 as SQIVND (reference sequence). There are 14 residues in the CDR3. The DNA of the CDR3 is TGTGCCAGTAGTATAGTCGGGCTAGATCAGCCCCAACATTTT. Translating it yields CASSIVGLDQPQHF. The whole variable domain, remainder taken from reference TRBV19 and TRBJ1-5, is DGGITQSPKYLFRKEGQNVTLSCEQNLNHDAMYWYRQDPGQGLRLIYYSQIVNDFQKGDIAEGYSVSREKKESFPLTVTSAQKNPTAFYLCASSIVGLDQPQHFGDGTRLSIL.

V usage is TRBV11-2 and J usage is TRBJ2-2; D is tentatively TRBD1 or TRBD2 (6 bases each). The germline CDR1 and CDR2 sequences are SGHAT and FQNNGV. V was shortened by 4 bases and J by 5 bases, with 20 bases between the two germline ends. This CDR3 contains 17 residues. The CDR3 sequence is CASSSFPPGAGTGELFF. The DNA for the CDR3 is TGTGCCAGCAGCTCGTTTCCTCCGGGGGCGGGGACCGGGGAGCTGTTTTTT.

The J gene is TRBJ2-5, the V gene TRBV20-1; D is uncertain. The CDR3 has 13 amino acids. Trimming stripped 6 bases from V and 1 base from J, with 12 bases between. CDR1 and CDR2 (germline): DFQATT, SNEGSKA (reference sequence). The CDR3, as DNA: TGCAGTGCCGCCCCGGTACCCCAAGAGACCCAGTACTTC. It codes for CSAAPVPQETQYF.

CDR3 amino acids: CAWSTGTGAYGELFF. The CDR3 DNA follows: TGTGCCTGGAGTACCGGGACAGGAGCCTACGGGGAGCTGTTTTTT. V usage is TRBV30 and J usage is TRBJ2-2, with 8 positions matching TRBD1. Germline V gene data show CDR1 as GTSNPN and CDR2 as SVGIG (reference sequence). The CDR3 is made up of 15 amino acids. V trimming: 2 bases; J trimming: 7 bases; junction bases outside the gene matches: 9.

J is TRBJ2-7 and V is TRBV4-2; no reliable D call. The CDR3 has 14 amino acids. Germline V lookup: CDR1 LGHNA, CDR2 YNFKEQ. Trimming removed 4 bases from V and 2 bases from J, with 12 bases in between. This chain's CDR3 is CASSPRRPAYEQYF. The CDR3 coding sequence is TGTGCCAGCAGCCCCAGACGGCCAGCCTACGAGCAGTACTTC.

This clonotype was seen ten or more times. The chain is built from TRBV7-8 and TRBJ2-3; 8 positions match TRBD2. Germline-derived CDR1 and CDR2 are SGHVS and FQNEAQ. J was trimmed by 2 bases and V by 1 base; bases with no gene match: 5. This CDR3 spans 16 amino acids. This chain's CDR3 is CASSLVAGGHTDTQYF. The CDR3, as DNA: TGTGCCAGCAGCTTAGTGGCGGGGGGACACACAGATACGCAGTATTTT.

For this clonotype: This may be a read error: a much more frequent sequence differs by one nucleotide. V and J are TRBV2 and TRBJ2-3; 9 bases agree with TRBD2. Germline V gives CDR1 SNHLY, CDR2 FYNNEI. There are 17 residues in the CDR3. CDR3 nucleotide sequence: TGTGCCAGCGGCCCAAGTGGGCTAGCGGGGCCCACAGATGCGCAGTATTTT. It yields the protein CASGPSGLAGPTDAQYF. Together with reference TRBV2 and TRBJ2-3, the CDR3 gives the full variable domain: EPEVTQTPSHQVTQMGQEVILRCVPISNHLYFYWYRQILGQKVEFLVSFYNNEISEKSEIFDDQFSVERPDGSNFTLKIRSTKLEDSAMYFCASGPSGLAGPTDAQYFGPGTRLTVL.

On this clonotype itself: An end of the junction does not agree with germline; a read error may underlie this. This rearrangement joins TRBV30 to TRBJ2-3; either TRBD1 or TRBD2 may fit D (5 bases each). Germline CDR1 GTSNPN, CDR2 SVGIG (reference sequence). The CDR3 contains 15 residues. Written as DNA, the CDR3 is TGTGCCTGGAGTAGCTACACCTCTAGCACAGGTACGCAGTATTTT. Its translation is CAWSSYTSSTGTQYF.

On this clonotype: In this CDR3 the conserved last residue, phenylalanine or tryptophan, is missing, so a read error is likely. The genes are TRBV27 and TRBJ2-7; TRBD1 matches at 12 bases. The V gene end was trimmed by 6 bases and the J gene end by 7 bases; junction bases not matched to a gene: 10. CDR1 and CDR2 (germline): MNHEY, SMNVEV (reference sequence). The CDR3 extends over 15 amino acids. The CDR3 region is CASRSGTGGLGEQYL. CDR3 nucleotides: TGTGCCAGCAGATCCGGGACAGGGGGCCTGGGGGAGCAGTACCTC.

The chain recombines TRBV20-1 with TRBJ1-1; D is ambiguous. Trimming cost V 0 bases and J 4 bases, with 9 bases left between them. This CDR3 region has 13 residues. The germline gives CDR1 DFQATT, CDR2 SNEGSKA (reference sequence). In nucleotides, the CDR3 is TGCAGTGCTAGAGATCCGGAGAGCACTGAAGCTTTCTTT. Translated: CSARDPESTEAFF.

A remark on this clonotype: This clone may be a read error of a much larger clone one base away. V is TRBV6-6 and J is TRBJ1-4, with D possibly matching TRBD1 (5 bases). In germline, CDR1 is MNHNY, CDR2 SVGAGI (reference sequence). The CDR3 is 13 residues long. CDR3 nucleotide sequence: TGTGCCACCAGAGGGGCAACTAATGGAAAACTGTTTTTT. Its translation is CATRGATNGKLFF.

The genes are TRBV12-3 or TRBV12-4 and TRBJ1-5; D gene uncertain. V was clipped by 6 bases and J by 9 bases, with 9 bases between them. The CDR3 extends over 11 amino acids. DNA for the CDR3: TGTGCCAGCAGCCTGGGAGGGCCCCAGCATTTT. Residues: CASSLGGPQHF.

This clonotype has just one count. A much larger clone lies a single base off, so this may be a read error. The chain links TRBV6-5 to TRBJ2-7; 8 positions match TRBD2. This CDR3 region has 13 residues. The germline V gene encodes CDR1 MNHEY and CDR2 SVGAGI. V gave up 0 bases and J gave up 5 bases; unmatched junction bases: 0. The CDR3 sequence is CASSYSSGNEQYF. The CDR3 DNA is TGTGCCAGCAGTTACTCTAGCGGGAACGAGCAGTACTTC.

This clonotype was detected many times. The CDR3 here is CASSYSAAGNQPQHF. In DNA, the CDR3 is TGTGCCAGCAGTTACTCAGCCGCGGGCAATCAGCCCCAGCATTTT. J is TRBJ1-5 and V is TRBV6-5; D gene ambiguous. Trimming pared 0 bases from V and 2 bases from J, leaving 8 bases between. CDR3 length: 15 residues. Germline-derived CDR1 and CDR2 are MNHEY and SVGAGI.

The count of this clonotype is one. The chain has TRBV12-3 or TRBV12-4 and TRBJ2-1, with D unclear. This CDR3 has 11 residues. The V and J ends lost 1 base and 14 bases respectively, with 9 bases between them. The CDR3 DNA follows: TGTGCCAGCAGTTTAGGCCCCCCGGAGTTCTTC. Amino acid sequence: CASSLGPPEFF.